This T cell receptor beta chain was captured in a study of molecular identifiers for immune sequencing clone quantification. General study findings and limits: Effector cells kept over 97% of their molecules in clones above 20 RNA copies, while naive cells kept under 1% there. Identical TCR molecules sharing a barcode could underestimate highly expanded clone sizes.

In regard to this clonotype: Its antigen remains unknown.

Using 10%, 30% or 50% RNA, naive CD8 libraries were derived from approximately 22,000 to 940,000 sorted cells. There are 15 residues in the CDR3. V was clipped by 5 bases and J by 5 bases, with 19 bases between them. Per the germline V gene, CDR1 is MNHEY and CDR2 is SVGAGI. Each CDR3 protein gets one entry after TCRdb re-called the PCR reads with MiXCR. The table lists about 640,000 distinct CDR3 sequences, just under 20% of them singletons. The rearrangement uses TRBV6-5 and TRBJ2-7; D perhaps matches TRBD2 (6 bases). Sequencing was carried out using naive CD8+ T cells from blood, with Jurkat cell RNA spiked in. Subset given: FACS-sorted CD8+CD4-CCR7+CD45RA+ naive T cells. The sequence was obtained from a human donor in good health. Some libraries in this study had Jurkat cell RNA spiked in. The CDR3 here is CASSRFGSEDHEQYF. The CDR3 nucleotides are TGTGCCAGCAGTAGGTTCGGGAGCGAGGATCACGAGCAGTACTTC.